Listed here are 9 T cell receptor beta chains from one sample, sequenced in a study of CD8 T cells in ankylosing spondylitis. TCRdb reprocessed the 5' RACE reads via MiXCR and lists one record per CDR3 protein. The sample includes 200,000 to 300,000 distinct CDR3 sequences, 9.5% to 12% seen only once; the top ten take 6% to 7.5%. Specimen: blood, either unsorted or a sorted T cell fraction (not recorded which). The source is a male donor with ankylosing spondylitis or in good health (not recorded which).

This clonotype was counted at least ten times. CDR3 sequence (DNA): TGTGCCAGCAGCTGGTCGGGTAGCTCCTACAATGAGCAGTTCTTC. Protein sequence: CASSWSGSSYNEQFF. The rearrangement uses TRBV5-5 and TRBJ2-1; D not resolved. This CDR3 contains 15 residues. The germline V gene encodes CDR1 SGHKS and CDR2 YYEKEE (reference sequence). V lost 3 bases and J lost 0, with 10 bases in between.

Ten or more counts support this clonotype. V gene TRBV20-1 combines with J gene TRBJ2-5; 9 bases are shared with TRBD2. The CDR3 spans 13 residues. Unmatched junction bases numbered 7, after V lost 6 bases and J lost 5 bases. Germline CDR1 is DFQATT and CDR2 is SNEGSKA (reference sequence). The CDR3 region has the DNA TGCAGTGCCAAGACTAGCGGTTTCGAGACCCAGTACTTC. This gives the protein CSAKTSGFETQYF.

J is TRBJ2-7 and V is TRBV27; the D is unclear. Germline values: CDR1 MNHEY, CDR2 SMNVEV (reference sequence). The CDR3 spans 12 residues. V was trimmed by 7 bases and J by 3 bases, leaving 10 bases between them. Here the CDR3 DNA reads TGTGCCAGCAAGTCTCAACACTACGAGCAGTACTTC. Translating it yields CASKSQHYEQYF.

This clonotype was picked up many times. V and J are TRBV20-1 and TRBJ1-6; no reliable D call. Trimming left V 7 bases short and J 0 bases short, with 16 bases between. This CDR3 spans 16 amino acids. The germline CDR1 and CDR2 sequences are DFQATT and SNEGSKA (reference sequence). The DNA for the CDR3 is TGCAGTGGACGGGCGCGGGGTAGCTCCTATAATTCACCCCTCCACTTT. Protein product: CSGRARGSSYNSPLHF.

Many counts were recorded for this clonotype. This chain links TRBV6-6 with TRBJ2-7, with D hard to call. V dropped 2 bases and J dropped 4 bases, with 6 bases sitting between them. Germline V gene data show CDR1 as MNHNY and CDR2 as SVGAGI (reference sequence). The CDR3 is made up of 12 amino acids. CDR3 sequence (DNA): TGTGCCAGCAGTTACGGGATATACGAGCAGTACTTC. Amino acid sequence: CASSYGIYEQYF.

This clonotype was seen a handful of times. This chain links TRBV7-9 with TRBJ2-3; D gene unclear. Trimming left V 4 bases short and J 0 bases short, with 5 bases between. CDR3 length: 13 amino acids. CDR1 is SEHNR, CDR2 FQNEAQ, per germline (reference sequence). In DNA form, the CDR3 reads TGTGCCAGCAGCTGGTCCAGCACAGATACGCAGTATTTT. Translating it yields CASSWSSTDTQYF.

In this sample, this clonotype turned up a few times. The chain uses TRBV7-8 and TRBJ2-1, with 8 bases aligning to TRBD1. CDR3 length: 12 residues. V shed 1 base, J shed 10 bases, and the junction held 0 bases outside the gene matches. CDR1 is SGHVS and CDR2 is FQNEAQ in the germline V gene. In DNA, the CDR3 is TGTGCCAGCAGCTTAGGGACAGGGGAGCAGTTCTTC. Translated, it gives CASSLGTGEQFF.

This chain connects TRBV3-1 to TRBJ2-1, with D tentatively TRBD1 or TRBD2 (5 bases each). CDR3 length: 14 amino acids. The V end lost 0 bases, the J end lost 9 bases, and 12 bases lay between the germline ends. Germline CDR1 and CDR2: LGHDT and YNNKEL (reference sequence). The CDR3 DNA is TGTGCCAGCAGCCAAGAAGAGGGGTGGAGTGAGCAGTTCTTC. It specifies CASSQEEGWSEQFF.

The table lists this clonotype with a few counts. The rearrangement links TRBV29-1 to TRBJ2-1, with D possibly being TRBD1 or TRBD2 (6 bases each). CDR3 length: 14 residues. Per germline, CDR1 SQVTM and CDR2 ANQGSEA. Trimming left V 8 bases short and J 0 bases short, with 14 bases between. The CDR3: CSSGGGGSYNEQFF. CDR3 bases: TGCAGCTCAGGAGGGGGAGGCTCCTACAATGAGCAGTTCTTC.